These 5 T cell receptor beta chains share one sample of origin, sequenced in a study of OX40 agonist ivuxolimab in advanced cancers. Method: immunoSEQ multiplex PCR; TCRdb's copy keeps in-frame clones and lacks some. The table has some 98,000 clones, roughly nine tenths seen once. The sequencing used CD4+ or CD8+ T cells sorted from blood, collected in a trial of the OX40 agonist ivuxolimab. These receptors all come from an adult with an advanced solid tumor such as melanoma, head and neck, liver or kidney cancer.

V gene TRBV7-9 combines with J gene TRBJ2-5; D is unresolved. V was shortened by 4 bases and J by 5 bases, with 11 bases between the two germline ends. The CDR3 runs 13 residues. CDR1 and CDR2 (germline): SEHNR, FQNEAQ (reference sequence). CDR3 coding DNA: TGTGCCAGCAGCTGGGGAACGAAGGAGACCCAGTACTTC. This sequence encodes CASSWGTKETQYF. Full variable domain (outside the CDR3, taken from reference TRBV7-9 and TRBJ2-5): DTGVSQNPRHKITKRGQNVTFRCDPISEHNRLYWYRQTLGQGPEFLTYFQNEAQLEKSRLLSDRFSAERPKGSFSTLEIQRTEQGDSAMYLCASSWGTKETQYFGPGTRLLVL.

The genes are TRBV5-1 and TRBJ2-3, with 8 bases that match TRBD2. CDR1 is SGHRS and CDR2 is YFSETQ in the germline V gene. J gave up 3 bases and V 0 bases, and 6 bases lay outside the gene matches. CDR3 length: 16 residues. The CDR3 reads CASSLESSGWTDTQYF. In nucleotides, the CDR3 is TGCGCCAGCAGCTTGGAGTCTAGCGGGTGGACAGATACGCAGTATTTT.

This sequence joins TRBV7-2 and TRBJ1-2; D gene unclear. Deletions cut 4 bases from V and 0 bases from J, with 15 bases between. This CDR3 has 16 residues. In germline, CDR1 is SGHTA, CDR2 FQGNSA. As DNA, the CDR3 is TGTGCCAGCAGCTCACAAAGATGGGGAACTAACTATGGCTACACCTTC. Translation: CASSSQRWGTNYGYTF.

The chain uses TRBV18 and TRBJ2-5; TRBD2 is a possible D gene (6 bases). V lost 5 bases to trimming and J lost 5 bases, with 18 bases between them. The CDR3 length is 15 residues. The germline gives CDR1 KGHSH, CDR2 LQKENI. The CDR3 protein is CASSGARGKQETQYF. DNA for the CDR3: TGTGCCAGCTCAGGAGCCCGGGGGAAACAGGAGACCCAGTACTTC.

As concerns this clone: The same CDR3 can be traced to other DNA sequences in this sample. The rearrangement joins TRBV7-9 to TRBJ2-5; D is possibly TRBD1 or TRBD2 (5 bases each). Per germline, CDR1 SEHNR and CDR2 FQNEAQ (reference sequence). This CDR3 contains 14 residues. With 2 bases removed from V and 4 bases from J, the gap between germline ends came to 11 bases. CDR3 region: CASSLRGAGETQYF. CDR3 DNA: TGTGCCAGCAGCTTAAGGGGCGCGGGAGAGACCCAGTACTTC.